This is a list of T cell receptor beta chains from one sample in a study of shared clonotypes between healthy human individuals. Sequencing used immunoSEQ multiplex PCR; TCRdb keeps in-frame clones, though not all of them. This repertoire shows around 1.4 million clones, roughly 98.5% found once; its top ten account for over 0.3%. The sequenced sample was naive CD4+ T cells sorted from blood. The receptor source for this set is a man aged 25-45 years in good health. Both conserved end residues are part of each CDR3. The D gene is left open where the match is weak. Part of the rows lack a size; the others show once, few, many or a class for expanded clones.

clone size	D gene	V gene	J gene	CDR3 protein	CDR3 DNA
-	TRBD1	TRBV7-1	TRBJ1-2	CASSSVDRASYGYTF	TGTGCCAGCAGCTCCGTGGACAGGGCTAGCTATGGCTACACCTTC
once	TRBD2	TRBV27	TRBJ2-4	CASSSRREGKNIQYF	TGTGCCAGCAGCTCTAGGAGGGAGGGCAAAAACATTCAGTACTTC
-	TRBD1	TRBV9	TRBJ2-3	CASSVGKTGGPVDTQYF	TGTGCCAGCAGCGTAGGGAAAACAGGGGGCCCAGTCGATACGCAGTATTTT
-	-	TRBV6-6	TRBJ1-5	CASVPYSNQPQHF	TGTGCCAGCGTGCCATATAGCAATCAGCCCCAGCATTTT
once	-	TRBV4-3	TRBJ2-3	CASSPGLGTDTQYF	TGCGCCAGCAGCCCAGGCTTAGGCACAGATACGCAGTATTTT
-	-	TRBV18	TRBJ2-5	CASSTYPGETQYF	TGTGCCAGCTCAACATATCCCGGGGAGACCCAGTACTTC
-	TRBD2	TRBV11-2	TRBJ2-3	CASSLLVAGAGDTQYF	TGTGCCAGCAGCCTACTCGTAGCGGGAGCAGGAGATACGCAGTATTTT
-	TRBD1	TRBV18	TRBJ2-3	CASSPPGTARWGDTQYF	TGTGCCAGCTCACCACCAGGGACAGCGAGATGGGGAGATACGCAGTATTTT
-	-	TRBV25-1	TRBJ1-1	CASSVTGTQKAFF	TGTGCCAGCAGCGTTACCGGGACACAAAAAGCTTTCTTT
-	-	TRBV19	TRBJ1-1	CASSKHSVFMNTEAFF	TGTGCCAGTAGTAAACACAGCGTATTCATGAACACTGAAGCTTTCTTT
-	-	TRBV25-1	TRBJ2-3	CASSEVGASEDTQYF	TGTGCCAGCAGTGAAGTGGGCGCTAGCGAAGATACGCAGTATTTT
-	TRBD1	TRBV10-3	TRBJ1-4	CAISEGGSEKLFF	TGTGCCATCAGTGAAGGGGGCAGTGAAAAACTGTTTTTT
-	-	TRBV6-6	TRBJ1-1	CASSYPAGGYTEAFF	TGTGCCAGCAGTTACCCGGCCGGTGGGTACACTGAAGCTTTCTTT
-	TRBD1	TRBV5-1	TRBJ2-7	CASSSRGSSYEQYF	TGCGCCAGCAGTTCCAGGGGGAGCTCCTACGAGCAGTACTTC
-	TRBD1	TRBV28	TRBJ1-5	CASSPRTGPSQPQHF	TGTGCCAGCAGTCCTCGGACAGGGCCTAGTCAGCCCCAGCATTTT
-	TRBD1	TRBV19	TRBJ1-2	CASRTGGYRGYTF	TGTGCCAGTAGGACAGGGGGCTATCGCGGCTACACCTTC
-	-	TRBV19	TRBJ2-1	CASSILSATPNNEQFF	TGTGCCAGTAGTATTCTCTCGGCGACCCCTAACAATGAGCAGTTCTTC
-	-	TRBV9	TRBJ2-5	CASSAGLLQETQYF	TGTGCCAGCAGCGCCGGACTGCTCCAAGAGACCCAGTACTTC
-	TRBD1	TRBV27	TRBJ2-5	CASSPTGTGTSETQYF	TGTGCCAGCAGTCCCACCGGGACAGGGACGTCCGAGACCCAGTACTTC
-	-	TRBV5-1	TRBJ2-7	CASSLGKYEQYF	TGCGCCAGCAGCTTGGGAAAATACGAGCAGTACTTC
-	TRBD2	TRBV7-9	TRBJ2-1	CASSLVGGTSGVPSNEQFF	TGTGCCAGCAGCTTAGTTGGAGGGACTAGCGGCGTCCCCAGCAATGAGCAGTTCTTC
once	-	TRBV18	TRBJ2-7	CASSPLPGSYEQYF	TGTGCCAGCTCACCCCTTCCGGGGAGCTACGAGCAGTACTTC
-	-	TRBV28	TRBJ2-1	CASSLWVEAPNEQFF	TGTGCCAGCAGTTTATGGGTAGAGGCCCCCAATGAGCAGTTCTTC
once	-	TRBV7-9	TRBJ2-1	CASSLRALAYNEQFF	TGTGCCAGCAGCTTACGGGCCCTAGCGTACAATGAGCAGTTCTTC
-	TRBD1	TRBV18	TRBJ1-3	CASSPVKGAAGNTIYF	TGTGCCAGCTCACCCGTGAAGGGGGCGGCTGGAAACACCATATATTTT
-	-	TRBV5-1	TRBJ2-3	CASSLAVPTDTQYF	TGCGCCAGCAGCTTGGCGGTTCCCACAGATACGCAGTATTTT
once	-	TRBV7-2	TRBJ1-4	CASSLRPRTEKLFF	TGTGCCAGCAGCTTAAGGCCTAGAACTGAAAAACTGTTTTTT
-	-	TRBV28	TRBJ2-2	CASSTAGELFF	TGTGCCAGCAGTACCGCCGGGGAGCTGTTTTTT
-	TRBD2	TRBV7-2	TRBJ2-1	CASSWWTSGSYEQFF	TGTGCCAGCAGCTGGTGGACTAGCGGGAGTTATGAGCAGTTCTTC
-	TRBD1	TRBV30	TRBJ2-1	CAWSVRILSRDRGSNEQFF	TGTGCCTGGAGTGTACGAATTTTGTCTAGGGACAGGGGCTCCAATGAGCAGTTCTTC
-	-	TRBV2	TRBJ2-3	CASRGMGSPTDTQYF	TGTGCCAGCAGGGGGATGGGCAGTCCCACAGATACGCAGTATTTT
-	-	TRBV18	TRBJ1-4	CASSPSQGPVEKLFF	TGTGCCAGCTCACCGAGTCAGGGACCGGTTGAAAAACTGTTTTTT
-	-	TRBV28	TRBJ1-4	CASSTPRRNEKLFF	TGTGCCAGCAGTACGCCGCGGAGGAATGAAAAACTGTTTTTT
-	-	TRBV9	TRBJ2-1	CASSVEGGGEQFF	TGTGCCAGCAGCGTAGAAGGTGGAGGTGAGCAGTTCTTC
-	-	TRBV14	TRBJ1-1	CASNEGLNTEAFF	TGTGCCAGCAACGAGGGCTTGAACACTGAAGCTTTCTTT
-	-	TRBV7-9	TRBJ2-1	CASSLVSRGPSNNEQFF	TGTGCCAGCAGCTTGGTCTCCCGGGGCCCCAGCAACAATGAGCAGTTCTTC
-	-	TRBV30	TRBJ1-2	CAWSRSGVLLNYGYTF	TGTGCCTGGAGTAGGTCGGGGGTACTCCTTAACTATGGCTACACCTTC
-	-	TRBV18	TRBJ2-2	CASSYGRTNTGELFF	TGTGCCAGCTCTTACGGACGCACGAACACCGGGGAGCTGTTTTTT
-	-	TRBV14	TRBJ1-4	CASSQGGPGVREKLFF	TGTGCCAGCAGCCAAGGGGGCCCCGGGGTCCGTGAAAAACTGTTTTTT
-	-	TRBV7-8	TRBJ2-7	CASSFIDRSFGEQYF	TGTGCCAGCAGCTTCATAGACAGGTCCTTTGGGGAGCAGTACTTC
-	TRBD2	TRBV7-9	TRBJ2-7	CASSFQGTTAYEQYF	TGTGCCAGCAGCTTTCAAGGGACTACAGCATACGAGCAGTACTTC
-	TRBD1	TRBV7-2	TRBJ1-1	CASSLLPGQGALSTEAFF	TGTGCCAGCAGCCTACTCCCGGGACAGGGGGCCTTGAGCACTGAAGCTTTCTTT
-	-	TRBV29-1	TRBJ2-1	CSGGAAGNEQFF	TGCAGCGGCGGGGCCGCCGGAAATGAGCAGTTCTTC
-	TRBD1	TRBV28	TRBJ1-4	CASSLQGAKEKLFF	TGTGCCAGCAGTTTACAGGGGGCGAAGGAAAAACTGTTTTTT
-	TRBD1	TRBV30	TRBJ2-5	CARGTGGAGSGKTQYF	TGTGCCAGGGGGACAGGGGGCGCCGGGTCGGGAAAGACCCAGTACTTC
-	-	TRBV4-1	TRBJ1-5	CASSQERWQSEQPQHF	TGCGCCAGCAGCCAAGAACGCTGGCAGAGTGAGCAGCCCCAGCATTTT
-	-	TRBV14	TRBJ2-1	CASSHTRLQFF	TGTGCCAGCAGCCATACTAGATTGCAGTTCTTC
-	TRBD2	TRBV27	TRBJ2-3	CASTRLAVPDTQYF	TGTGCCAGCACCAGACTAGCGGTCCCAGATACGCAGTATTTT
-	TRBD2	TRBV27	TRBJ2-3	CASSTPPGLADTQYF	TGTGCCAGCAGTACACCCCCGGGACTAGCCGATACGCAGTATTTT
-	-	TRBV23-1	TRBJ2-7	CASSQIQAREPKVYEQYF	TGCGCCAGCAGTCAAATCCAAGCGAGGGAACCGAAAGTCTACGAGCAGTACTTC